Listed here are 22 T cell receptor beta chains from one sample, sequenced in a study of blood T cell repertoires in COVID-19. Method: immunoSEQ multiplex PCR; TCRdb's copy keeps in-frame clones and lacks some. The sample carries about 230,000 clones, more than 70% recorded once. The sequencing sample was made of peripheral blood. The receptors here all came from a man older than 75 with acute or convalescent COVID-19.

The genes are TRBV5-4 and TRBJ2-1; TRBD1 matches at 9 bases. Germline V gives CDR1 SGHNT, CDR2 YYREEE (reference sequence). The CDR3 loop spans 13 amino acids. V shed 6 bases and J 7 bases; nucleotides not matched to a gene: 5. CDR3 sequence: CASTGDRANEQFF. In DNA form, the CDR3 reads TGTGCCAGCACTGGGGACAGGGCGAATGAGCAGTTCTTC.

This rearrangement joins TRBV14 to TRBJ2-3; a possible D gene is TRBD1 (6 bases). V lost 1 base, J lost 0 bases, and 8 bases lay in between. The germline CDR1 and CDR2 sequences are SGHDN and FVKESK. The CDR3 sequence is 15 residues long. The CDR3 protein is CASSQGRGSTDTQYF. The CDR3 bases are TGTGCCAGCAGCCAAGGCAGGGGCAGCACAGATACGCAGTATTTT.

This clone has a handful of counts. CDR3 DNA sequence: TGTGCCAGCAGTTTACGCGGGAGGGCGAGAGATACGCAGTATTTT. Encoded protein: CASSLRGRARDTQYF. V is TRBV28 and J is TRBJ2-3; TRBD2 agrees at 9 bases. Germline values: CDR1 MDHEN, CDR2 SYDVKM. The CDR3 runs to 15 residues. Unmatched junction bases numbered 5, after V lost 2 bases and J lost 5 bases. The variable domain in full, with the rest retrieved from reference TRBV28 and TRBJ2-3, is DVKVTQSSRYLVKRTGEKVFLECVQDMDHENMFWYRQDPGLGLRLIYFSYDVKMKEKGDIPEGYSVSREKKERFSLILESASTNQTSMYLCASSLRGRARDTQYFGPGTRLTVL.

The table lists this clone with a count of one. This sequence joins TRBV7-2 and TRBJ1-3; the D gene is possibly TRBD1 (6 bases). With 2 bases removed from V and 4 bases from J, the gap between germline ends came to 9 bases. The CDR3 covers 14 residues. The germline V gene encodes CDR1 SGHTA and CDR2 FQGNSA. The CDR3 coding sequence is TGTGCCAGCAGCTTAAGTACAGGGGGAAACACCATATATTTT. Encoded protein: CASSLSTGGNTIYF. Full variable domain (remainder filled in from reference TRBV7-2 and TRBJ1-3): GAGVSQSPSNKVTEKGKDVELRCDPISGHTALYWYRQSLGQGLEFLIYFQGNSAPDKSGLPSDRFSAERTGGSVSTLTIQRTQQEDSAVYLCASSLSTGGNTIYFGEGSWLTVV.

The genes are TRBV15 and TRBJ1-1; no reliable D call. Trimming cost V 0 bases and J 11 bases, with 13 bases left between them. This CDR3 region has 13 residues. The germline gives CDR1 LNHNV, CDR2 YYDKDF (reference sequence). The chain's CDR3 is CATSRDREGRAFF. The CDR3 bases are TGTGCCACCAGCAGAGATCGAGAGGGTCGGGCTTTCTTT. Complete variable domain (other parts from reference TRBV15 and TRBJ1-1): DAMVIQNPRYQVTQFGKPVTLSCSQTLNHNVMYWYQQKSSQAPKLLFHYYDKDFNNEADTPDNFQSRRPNTSFCFLDIRSPGLGDTAMYLCATSRDREGRAFFGQGTRLTVV.

The chain combines TRBV4-2 with TRBJ2-5; 13 positions match TRBD2. V lost 4 bases to trimming and J lost 7 bases; unmatched junction nucleotides: 3. Germline V CDR1 and CDR2: LGHNA, YNFKEQ. The CDR3 is made up of 14 amino acids. CDR3 sequence reads: CASSPGTSGTTQYF. CDR3 DNA sequence: TGTGCCAGCAGCCCCGGGACTAGCGGGACGACCCAGTACTTC.

The genes are TRBV9 and TRBJ1-2, with D unresolved. The CDR3 loop spans 12 amino acids. In germline, CDR1 is SGDLS, CDR2 YYNGEE. Trimming removed 3 bases at V and 2 bases at J, with 5 bases between. In nucleotides, the CDR3 is TGTGCCAGCAGCGCCGTCAACTATGGCTACACCTTC. It translates to CASSAVNYGYTF. Looking up the rest from reference TRBV9 and TRBJ1-2 gives the full variable domain: DSGVTQTPKHLITATGQRVTLRCSPRSGDLSVYWYQQSLDQGLQFLIQYYNGEERAKGNILERFSAQQFPDLHSELNLSSLELGDSALYFCASSAVNYGYTFGSGTRLTVV.

This clone is a singleton in its sample. The chain employs TRBV9 and TRBJ2-2; 7 bases are shared with TRBD1. Germline values: CDR1 SGDLS, CDR2 YYNGEE. J lost 7 bases, V lost 0 bases, and 21 bases had no gene match. This CDR3 spans 20 amino acids. The chain's CDR3 is CASSVGLGGQSRGVRGELFF. In DNA form, the CDR3 reads TGTGCCAGCAGCGTAGGTTTAGGGGGCCAATCCAGGGGAGTTCGCGGGGAGCTGTTTTTT.

J is TRBJ1-2 and V is TRBV29-1; TRBD1 matches 8 bases. Germline V lookup: CDR1 SQVTM, CDR2 ANQGSEA. V dropped 5 bases and J dropped 8; count of bases not matched to a gene: 13. CDR3 length equals 14 residues. CDR3 sequence: CSVWTGSSSWGYTF. The CDR3 DNA sequence: TGCAGCGTTTGGACAGGGAGCTCCTCATGGGGCTACACCTTC. Full variable domain (missing parts from reference TRBV29-1 and TRBJ1-2): SAVISQKPSRDICQRGTSLTIQCQVDSQVTMMFWYRQQPGQSLTLIATANQGSEATYESGFVIDKFPISRPNLTFSTLTVSNMSPEDSSIYLCSVWTGSSSWGYTFGSGTRLTVV.

V usage is TRBV28 and J usage is TRBJ2-5; 10 bases line up with TRBD2. The V gene's germline CDR1 is MDHEN and CDR2 SYDVKM. The V and J ends lost 5 bases and 7 bases, in that order; junction bases with no gene match: 10. The CDR3 has 15 amino acids. CDR3 DNA sequence: TGTGCCAGCAGTCCTGGTAGCGGGGGGCCGGGGACCCAGTACTTC. Translation: CASSPGSGGPGTQYF.

This clone was observed a handful of times. CDR3 coding DNA: TGTGCCAGCAGGTTTAGCGGGGGGGCCAATAATGAGCAGTTCTTC. Translated, it gives CASRFSGGANNEQFF. The V call is TRBV3-1 (or the pseudogene TRBV3-2), the J call TRBJ2-1, with 11 nucleotides matching TRBD2. The CDR3 consists of 15 residues. Germline-derived CDR1 and CDR2 are LGHDT and YNNKEL (reference sequence). Unmatched junction bases numbered 8, after V lost 6 bases and J lost 7 bases.

This clone showed up just a few times. The chain recombines TRBV5-1 with TRBJ1-5, with D possibly being TRBD1 (5 bases). The CDR3 loop spans 15 amino acids. Trimming removed 0 bases at V and 3 bases at J, with 10 bases between. The germline V gene encodes CDR1 SGHRS and CDR2 YFSETQ. The CDR3 reads CASSLEGLNNQPQHF. As DNA, the CDR3 is TGCGCCAGCAGCTTGGAGGGGTTAAACAATCAGCCCCAGCATTTT. The full variable domain, completed using reference TRBV5-1 and TRBJ1-5, is KAGVTQTPRYLIKTRGQQVTLSCSPISGHRSVSWYQQTPGQGLQFLFEYFSETQRNKGNFPGRFSGRQFSNSRSEMNVSTLELGDSALYLCASSLEGLNNQPQHFGDGTRLSIL.

In nucleotides, the CDR3 is TGTGCCAGCAGCTCGACAGGGCCTGGGGCCAACGTCCTGACTTTC. Its protein is CASSSTGPGANVLTF. The gene calls are TRBV7-8 and TRBJ2-6; 7 nucleotides align to TRBD1. In germline, CDR1 is SGHVS, CDR2 FQNEAQ. The CDR3 is made up of 15 amino acids. Trimming cost V 4 bases and J 2 bases; bases outside gene matches: 2.

V usage is TRBV11-3 and J usage is TRBJ2-3; 12 nucleotides match TRBD2. The CDR3 has 19 residues. Germline values: CDR1 SGHNT, CDR2 YENEEA. After removal of 5 bases from V and 0 bases from J, the junction contained 12 bases not matched to a gene. CDR3 DNA sequence: TGTGCCAGCAGCAGGACTAGCGGGACCCAACGATCTAGCACAGATACGCAGTATTTT. Amino acids: CASSRTSGTQRSSTDTQYF.

This chain joins TRBV10-1 and TRBJ2-7; maybe TRBD2 (5 bases). Deletions cut 3 bases from V and 7 bases from J, with 13 bases between. The germline gives CDR1 WNHNN, CDR2 SYGVQD (reference sequence). The CDR3 is 13 residues long. CDR3 nucleotide sequence: TGCGCCAGCAGTGAAGGCCCCCCGGGGGAGCAGTACTTC. Its protein is CASSEGPPGEQYF.

V gene TRBV2 combines with J gene TRBJ1-2; 8 nucleotides agree with TRBD1. The CDR3 totals 13 residues. The germline V gene encodes CDR1 SNHLY and CDR2 FYNNEI. With V trimmed by 4 bases and J by 8 bases, 6 bases remained unmatched. CDR3 sequence reads: CASSGTGIKGYTF. As DNA, the CDR3 is TGTGCCAGCAGTGGGACAGGGATAAAGGGCTACACCTTC.

This chain uses TRBV5-6 with TRBJ1-2; maybe TRBD1 (6 bases). The CDR3 extends over 16 amino acids. V lost 0 bases to trimming and J lost 5 bases, with 17 bases between them. Germline V gives CDR1 SGHDT, CDR2 YYEEEE. The CDR3 sequence: CASSLVSRNREYGYTF. In DNA form, the CDR3 reads TGTGCCAGCAGCTTGGTTTCGAGGAACAGGGAGTATGGCTACACCTTC.

The gene calls are TRBV18 and TRBJ2-7; perhaps TRBD1 as D (6 bases). The CDR3 length is 14 residues. With 4 bases removed from V and 0 bases from J, the gap between germline ends came to 10 bases. CDR1 and CDR2 (germline): KGHSH, LQKENI. The CDR3 protein is CASSRGLTSYEQYF. The CDR3, as DNA: TGTGCCAGCTCACGGGGGCTGACCTCCTACGAGCAGTACTTC.

The chain uses TRBV18 and TRBJ2-7, with 8 bases that match TRBD1. The CDR3 is made up of 15 amino acids. The germline V gene has CDR1 KGHSH and CDR2 LQKENI. The V gene end was trimmed by 3 bases and the J gene end by 0 bases; junction bases not matched to a gene: 4. CDR3: CASSPGQAYSYEQYF. CDR3 nucleotide sequence: TGTGCCAGCTCACCGGGACAGGCGTACTCCTACGAGCAGTACTTC.

The chain uses TRBV5-8 and TRBJ1-5; weak D call: TRBD1 (6 bases). The germline gives CDR1 SGHTS, CDR2 YDEGEE. This CDR3 comprises 14 residues. Between the trimmed V and J ends, which lost 0 bases and 9 bases, there was a span of 13 bases. The CDR3 DNA sequence: TGTGCCAGCAGCTTGGAGCGGGGGCAAGGGCCCCAGCATTTT. As protein: CASSLERGQGPQHF.

The chain recombines TRBV3-1 (or the pseudogene TRBV3-2) with TRBJ1-2; TRBD1 aligns across 11 bases. V was pared by 4 bases and J by 8 bases, with 12 bases of the junction left unmatched. The CDR3 length is 16 residues. CDR1 LGHDT and CDR2 YNNKEL come from the germline V gene (reference sequence). This CDR3 reads CASSPFGQGAIWGYTF. In DNA form, the CDR3 reads TGTGCCAGCAGCCCTTTCGGACAGGGGGCTATATGGGGCTACACCTTC.

With regard to this clone: At the DNA level, this CDR3 is encoded by other sequences in the same sample as well. The rearrangement joins TRBV12-3 or TRBV12-4 to TRBJ2-2; D call uncertain. The CDR3 loop spans 12 amino acids. Trimming left V 3 bases short and J 6 bases short, with 5 bases between. The CDR3 bases are TGTGCCAGCAGTTTTTCCTCCGGGGAGCTGTTTTTT. Translated: CASSFSSGELFF.